Shown below are 15 T cell receptor beta chains from a single sample sequenced in a study of CD8+ T cells in alopecia areata. cDNA reverse transcribed from extracted RNA served as the sequencing template. The repertoire was sequenced with immunoSEQ multiplex PCR; TCRdb's copy has only in-frame clones and lacks some. The profile shows almost 250,000 clones, 65% to 70% of them singletons. The material was CD4+ T cells sorted from blood, obtained at week 0. The source is a human donor with alopecia areata.

The chain employs TRBV4-3 and TRBJ2-7; D ambiguous. V was cut by 0 bases and J by 3 bases, with 12 bases left in between. CDR1 and CDR2 from the germline V gene are LGHNA and YSLEER. CDR3 length: 15 residues. In nucleotides, the CDR3 is TGCGCCAGCAGCCAAGATAGGGCAGCTAGCTACGAGCAGTACTTC. This translates into CASSQDRAASYEQYF.

The V gene is TRBV5-1, the J gene TRBJ2-1; the match to TRBD2 covers 9 bases. CDR1 is SGHRS and CDR2 is YFSETQ in the germline V gene. The CDR3 runs to 14 residues. V was pared by 4 bases and J by 5 bases, with 4 bases of the junction left unmatched. In DNA form, the CDR3 reads TGCGCCAGCAGCCGCGGGGGGGCGGACAATGAGCAGTTCTTC. It is translated as CASSRGGADNEQFF.

This chain uses TRBV29-1 with TRBJ1-1, with TRBD1 matching 7 bases. V shed 4 bases and J 3 bases; nucleotides not matched to a gene: 11. From germline, CDR1 is SQVTM and CDR2 ANQGSEA. This CDR3 comprises 15 residues. CDR3 amino acids: CSVGLPTGVYTEAFF. DNA of the CDR3: TGCAGCGTTGGTCTCCCAACAGGGGTCTACACTGAAGCTTTCTTT. Together with reference TRBV29-1 and TRBJ1-1, the CDR3 gives the full variable domain: SAVISQKPSRDICQRGTSLTIQCQVDSQVTMMFWYRQQPGQSLTLIATANQGSEATYESGFVIDKFPISRPNLTFSTLTVSNMSPEDSSIYLCSVGLPTGVYTEAFFGQGTRLTVV.

This rearrangement joins TRBV30 to TRBJ2-3; no definite D call. The CDR3 is 12 residues long. V lost 2 bases and J lost 5, with 8 bases in between. CDR1 GTSNPN and CDR2 SVGIG come from the germline V gene (reference sequence). CDR3 sequence: CAWSPYLDTQYF. The CDR3, as DNA: TGTGCCTGGAGTCCATACCTAGATACGCAGTATTTT.

The chain uses TRBV10-3 and TRBJ2-3; no firm D call. V gave up 2 bases and J gave up 7 bases, with 7 bases separating them. From germline, CDR1 is ENHRY and CDR2 SYGVKD. The length of the CDR3 is 12 residues. This CDR3 is CAISELGNTQYF. The CDR3 bases are TGTGCCATCAGTGAGCTGGGGAATACGCAGTATTTT.

The chain couples TRBV29-1 to TRBJ1-1; the D gene is possibly TRBD1 (5 bases). The CDR3 length is 13 residues. In germline, CDR1 is SQVTM, CDR2 ANQGSEA. V shed 3 bases and J shed 4 bases, with 12 bases lying between them. As DNA, the CDR3 is TGCAGCGTTGAGTTGAAGCAGGGCACTGAAGCTTTCTTT. Amino acids: CSVELKQGTEAFF.

The chain combines TRBV29-1 with TRBJ1-2; no firm D call. The CDR3 contains 10 residues. Deletions cut 6 bases from V and 6 bases from J, with 8 bases between. CDR1 SQVTM and CDR2 ANQGSEA come from the germline V gene. DNA of the CDR3: TGCAGCGTGGGAGAACATGGCTACACCTTC. Encoded protein: CSVGEHGYTF.

V usage is TRBV30 and J usage is TRBJ2-1, with TRBD1 identical over 9 bases. V shed 3 bases and J 5 bases; nucleotides not matched to a gene: 2. CDR3 length equals 13 residues. Germline V CDR1 and CDR2: GTSNPN, SVGIG (reference sequence). The CDR3 nucleotides are TGTGCCTGGAGGGACAGGGGCCACAATGAGCAGTTCTTC. Protein: CAWRDRGHNEQFF.

J is TRBJ1-1 and V is TRBV29-1, with D possibly TRBD1 on 5 matching bases. Trimming stripped 1 base from V and 8 bases from J, with 23 bases between. The CDR3 runs to 16 residues. CDR1 is SQVTM and CDR2 is ANQGSEA in the germline V gene. For the CDR3, the DNA is TGCAGCGTTGAAGGCCTGGGGCGAGACCGAACAAAGGAAGCTTTCTTT. It translates to CSVEGLGRDRTKEAFF.

Points on this clone: Other DNA sequences of this sample code for an identical CDR3. V and J are TRBV4-3 and TRBJ2-7; TRBD1 agrees at 7 bases. Germline V gene sequence: CDR1 LGHNA, CDR2 YSLEER. The ends lost 3 bases at V and 6 bases at J; junction bases unmatched: 5. This CDR3 contains 13 residues. CDR3 coding DNA: TGCGCCAGCAGCCACCGAACAGGGGTCGAGCAGTACTTC. Translation: CASSHRTGVEQYF.

A single count supports this clone. The chain recombines TRBV14 with TRBJ2-7, with a tentative D call TRBD1 (5 bases). CDR3 length equals 15 residues. V lost 1 base and J lost 2, with 12 bases in between. Germline V CDR1 and CDR2: SGHDN, FVKESK. CDR3 coding DNA: TGTGCCAGCAGCCAAGGACAGCCCTCCACCTACGAGCAGTACTTC. Residues: CASSQGQPSTYEQYF.

This clone was counted once. The chain employs TRBV5-1 and TRBJ1-5; no clear D. Germline V gene data show CDR1 as SGHRS and CDR2 as YFSETQ. V was cut by 4 bases and J by 4 bases, with 18 bases left in between. The CDR3 consists of 16 residues. The DNA of the CDR3 is TGCGCCAGCAGCCCCGGGTCGCCCCTGGGGAATCAGCCCCAGCATTTT. Protein product: CASSPGSPLGNQPQHF.

The CDR3 spells CASSEYRAEQYF. The CDR3 DNA sequence: TGTGCCAGCAGTGAATATAGGGCCGAGCAGTACTTC. This rearrangement joins TRBV2 to TRBJ2-7, with unresolved D. The CDR3 has 12 amino acids. The germline V gene has CDR1 SNHLY and CDR2 FYNNEI. V lost 2 bases and J lost 6, with 8 bases in between.

In this sample, this clone turned up a few times. Different DNA sequences within this sample yield the same CDR3. J is TRBJ2-6 and V is TRBV29-1; TRBD1 might be the D (6 bases). This CDR3 is 14 amino acids long. Trimming pared 5 bases from V and 2 bases from J, leaving 10 bases between. The germline V gene encodes CDR1 SQVTM and CDR2 ANQGSEA. The CDR3 nucleotides are TGCAGCGTTCAGACAGGCGCTGGGGCCAACGTCCTGACTTTC. This translates into CSVQTGAGANVLTF.

V gene TRBV9 combines with J gene TRBJ2-5, with no clear D. The CDR3 has 15 amino acids. V was cut by 0 bases and J by 0 bases, with 9 bases left in between. CDR1 SGDLS and CDR2 YYNGEE come from the germline V gene. The CDR3 nucleotides are TGTGCCAGCAGCGTAGGAGGAAGAGACCAAGAGACCCAGTACTTC. It encodes CASSVGGRDQETQYF.